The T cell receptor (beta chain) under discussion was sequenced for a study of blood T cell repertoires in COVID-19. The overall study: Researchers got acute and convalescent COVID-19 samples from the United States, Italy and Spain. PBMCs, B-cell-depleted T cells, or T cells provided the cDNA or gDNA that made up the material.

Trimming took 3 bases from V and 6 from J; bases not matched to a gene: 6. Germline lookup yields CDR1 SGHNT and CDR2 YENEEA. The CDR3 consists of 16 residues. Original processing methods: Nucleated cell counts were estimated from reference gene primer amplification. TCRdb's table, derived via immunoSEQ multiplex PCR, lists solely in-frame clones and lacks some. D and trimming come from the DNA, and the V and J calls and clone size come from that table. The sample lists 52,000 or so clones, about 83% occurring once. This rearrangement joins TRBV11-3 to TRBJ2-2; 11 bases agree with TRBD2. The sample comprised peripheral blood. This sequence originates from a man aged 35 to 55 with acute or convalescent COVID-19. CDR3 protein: CASSLLAGGRPGELFF. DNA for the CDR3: TGTGCCAGCAGCTTGTTAGCGGGGGGGCGCCCCGGGGAGCTGTTTTTT.